This TCR beta chain was found in a study of shared clonotypes between healthy human individuals (TCRdb year 2020). Describing the broader study: Two women and three men aged 18 to 49 years were included in the cohort. For each donor, CD4 naive and CD4 memory were each given three plates, CD8 naive was given two plates, and CD8 memory was given one plate. The study deeply sequenced blood TCR repertoires of about five healthy adults to estimate repertoire size and the extent of clonotype sharing between individuals. Different laboratories and diverse techniques were used to prepare libraries and sequence TCR repertoires, to increase sequencing depth and limit assay-specific biases. Per donor, leukapheresis produced somewhere between about 0.9 and 10 billion PBMCs. General conclusions and limits of the study: Sampling was restricted to blood, and TCR repertoires in tissues likely differ from the TCR repertoires found in blood. Compared with non-shared clonotypes, clonotypes shared by all four sorted-subset donors had higher generation probabilities. Based on pairwise subsampling, the degree of clonotype sharing among donors was expected to be affected by sequencing depth. Across four donors, approximately 5% of naive CD4, roughly 3.5% of naive CD8, roughly 2.3% of memory CD4, and 0.4% to 0.45% of memory CD8 clonotypes were shared. Even with the large sequencing depth, rarefaction of the sorted-subset datasets indicated that sequencing was incomplete. Naive subsets generally had larger estimated clonotype richness than memory subsets did. The small number of donors limited the genetic and exposure-history diversity represented.

The germline V and J ends show losses of 9 bases and 4 bases respectively, and no gene match explains 14 bases of the junction. Based on the germline V gene, the CDR1 and CDR2 sequences are MDHEN and SYDVKM. From its cysteine to its phenylalanine, the CDR3 spans 16 amino acids. CDR3 DNA only is kept here, 48 bases in frame from base 1. The count of this clone is one. Its antigen remains unidentified. Base-call qualities are not available, and no considerably larger clone is one nucleotide away. Donors were healthy HIV-negative adults with no recently reported acute infections or vaccinations. Every donor was a Caucasian adult living in Nashville, Tennessee, USA. CD4+ T cells were enriched through magnetic negative selection, after which naive cells were positively selected on CD45RA and the remaining negative fraction served as the memory subset. Blood was collected by leukapheresis, and PBMCs were isolated by Ficoll-Histopaque density gradient centrifugation and then cryopreserved in liquid nitrogen vapor phase. Purity and quantity of every magnetically sorted T cell population were checked by analytical flow cytometry. Each sorted fraction had its genomic DNA isolated and then quantified by UV absorbance on a Nanodrop 2000c.

Using the deep immunoSEQ assay, multiplex PCR amplified TCR CDR3 regions from genomic DNA. Extracted genomic DNA from each cell subset was distributed evenly across all wells of several immunoSEQ 96-well plates, and each plate was treated as a replicate. For sorted subsets, each replicate PCR was loaded with around 200 ng genomic DNA, equivalent to 25,000 to 30,000 T cell genomes. Purified libraries were quantified with a Qubit 3.0 fluorometer, sized on a Bioanalyzer 2100, and re-quantified with the KAPA Library Quantification kit. Every immunoSEQ 96-well plate was sequenced on a separate single-read 150-cycle Illumina NextSeq 550 flow cell. In the paper's pipeline: Because the immunoSEQ output held only junctional sequences and lacked quality scores, the filtering could not match the filtering applied to full-length reads. Sequences were annotated with PyIR, a Python wrapper for IgBLAST v1.9, and V/J genes and CDR3 were assigned using IMGT germline references. Reads were removed for weak V/J assignments (E-value above 1e-6), missing CDR3, stop codons, out-of-frame junctions, or ambiguous translated residues. A V3J clonotype was defined by an identical inferred V gene, J gene, and CDR3 amino acid sequence. Percentage overlap between repertoires was calculated by dividing the number of shared unique clonotypes by the size of the smaller repertoire. Repertoire richness was assessed with RTK rarefaction, the Chao1 estimator, and Recon v2.1 estimates of unobserved clonotypes. OLGA was used to compute generation probabilities for all TCRbeta clonotypes that the gDNA method yielded from a few donors. TCRdb mirrors the immuneACCESS table, restricted to in-frame sequences. Some clones are absent from its copies; in checked studies, under half trace to an unresolved V gene, and the reason for the others is unknown. The DNA gave D and trimming, while V, J and clone size come from that table. The sample profile shows 2,500,000 or so clones; approximately 93% of them were found once. The biggest ten clones account for 0.36% of the sample.

The chain is encoded by TRBV28 joined to TRBJ2-3, with 9 central nucleotides matching TRBD2. This clonotype was sampled from a man younger than 35 in good health. Some clones in this sample may be carry-over from other donors' samples. The sample taken for sequencing was naive CD4+ T cells from PBMCs. The meaning of the sample's cell subset or site label: CD45RA+ positively selected. The nucleotide sequence is given as TGTGCCAGTAATCGACCAGCGGGAGGAAGGTCAGATACGCAGTATTTT. This is translated as CASNRPAGGRSDTQYF.